This T cell receptor (beta chain) originates from a study of T cells after yellow fever vaccination. For this clonotype: Its antigen remains unknown.

Study-wide results and caveats: From the bulk population, abundant clonotypes could contaminate and appear within FACS-sorted repertoires. Researchers report a weaker secondary response that nonetheless peaked faster, day 5 versus 15. Post-booster repertoires again held most primary-vaccination clones (about 96% CD4, 88% CD8).

In making TCR cDNA, 5'RACE template switching added a universal primer site and UMIs to it. TCRdb independently ran MiXCR on the 5' RACE reads; one entry per CDR3 protein. The sample lists over 110,000 distinct CDR3 sequences; roughly 8.2% were seen once. Germline CDR1 DFQATT, CDR2 SNEGSKA (reference sequence). The CDR3 contains 15 residues. Trimming removed 8 bases from V and 0 bases from J, with 14 bases in between. The TCR originated in a man aged 25 to 45 who received the YFV17D yellow fever vaccine. The J gene is TRBJ2-6, the V gene TRBV20-1; D is perhaps TRBD1 (8 bases). This specimen was CD4+ T cells sorted from PBMCs, taken 5 days after the yellow fever booster vaccination. CDR3 sequence (DNA): TGCAGTTGGAGCGGGACAGGCTCTGGGGCCAACGTCCTGACTTTC. It is translated as CSWSGTGSGANVLTF.